This TCR beta chain was obtained from a study of CD8+ T cells in alopecia areata. Study-level information: Twice daily, treated patients received 5 to 10 mg of oral tofacitinib.

Reverse transcription of extracted RNA yielded cDNA, which provided the sequencing template. Assay: immunoSEQ multiplex PCR; the TCRdb copy retains only in-frame clones and omits some. The sample consists of 140,000 to 150,000 clones, around 47% of them appearing once. Material: CD4+ T cells sorted from blood. This clonotype was sampled from a human donor with alopecia areata.

CDR3 sequence: CSVASGMVTDTQYF. CDR3 nucleotide sequence: TGCAGCGTTGCTAGCGGGATGGTCACAGATACGCAGTATTTT. The chain joins TRBV29-1 to TRBJ2-3, with 9 positions matching TRBD2. The CDR3 runs to 14 residues. Per the germline V gene, CDR1 is SQVTM and CDR2 is ANQGSEA. The junction had 4 bases not matched to a gene; V was cut back by 4 bases and J by 2 bases.